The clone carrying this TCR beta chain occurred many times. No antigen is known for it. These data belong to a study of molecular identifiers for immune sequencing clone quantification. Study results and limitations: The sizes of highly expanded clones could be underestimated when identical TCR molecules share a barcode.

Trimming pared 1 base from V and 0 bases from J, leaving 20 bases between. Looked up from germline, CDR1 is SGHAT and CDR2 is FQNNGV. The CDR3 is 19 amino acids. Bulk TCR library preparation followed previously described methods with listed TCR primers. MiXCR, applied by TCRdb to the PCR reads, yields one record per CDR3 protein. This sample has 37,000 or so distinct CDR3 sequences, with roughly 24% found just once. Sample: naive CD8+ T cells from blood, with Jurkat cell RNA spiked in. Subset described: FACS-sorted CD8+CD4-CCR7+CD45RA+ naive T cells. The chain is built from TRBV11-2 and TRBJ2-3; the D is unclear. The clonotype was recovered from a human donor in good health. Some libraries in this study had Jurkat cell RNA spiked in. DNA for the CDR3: TGTGCCAGCAGCTTAGTCGCTACCAGTTGGAACCCAAGCACAGATACGCAGTATTTT. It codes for CASSLVATSWNPSTDTQYF.